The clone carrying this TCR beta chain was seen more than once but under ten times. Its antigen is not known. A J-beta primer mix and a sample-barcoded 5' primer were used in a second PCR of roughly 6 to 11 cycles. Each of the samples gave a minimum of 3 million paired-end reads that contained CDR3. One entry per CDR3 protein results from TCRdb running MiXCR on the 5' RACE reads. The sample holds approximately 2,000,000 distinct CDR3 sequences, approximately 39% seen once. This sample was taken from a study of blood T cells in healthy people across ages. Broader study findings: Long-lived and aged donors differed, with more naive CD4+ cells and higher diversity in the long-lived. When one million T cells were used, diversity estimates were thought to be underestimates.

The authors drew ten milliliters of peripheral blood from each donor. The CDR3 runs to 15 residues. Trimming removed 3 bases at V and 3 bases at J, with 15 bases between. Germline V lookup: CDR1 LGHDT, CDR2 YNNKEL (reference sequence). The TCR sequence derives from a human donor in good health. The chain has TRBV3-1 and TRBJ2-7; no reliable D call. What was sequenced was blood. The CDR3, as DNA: TGTGCCAGCAGCCAGGGGTTTTCGACGTACTACGAGCAGTACTTC. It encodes CASSQGFSTYYEQYF.